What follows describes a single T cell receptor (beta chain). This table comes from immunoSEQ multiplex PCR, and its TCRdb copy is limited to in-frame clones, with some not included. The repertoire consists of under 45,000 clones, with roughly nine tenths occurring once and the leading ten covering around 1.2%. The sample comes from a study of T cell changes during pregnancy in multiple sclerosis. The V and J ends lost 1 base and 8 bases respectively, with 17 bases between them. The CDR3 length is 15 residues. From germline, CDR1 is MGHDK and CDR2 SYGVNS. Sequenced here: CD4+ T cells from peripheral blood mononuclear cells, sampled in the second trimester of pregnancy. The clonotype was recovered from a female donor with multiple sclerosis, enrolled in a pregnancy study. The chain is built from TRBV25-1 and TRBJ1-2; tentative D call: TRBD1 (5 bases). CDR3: CASSESVGRVGGYTF. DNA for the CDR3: TGTGCCAGCAGTGAATCTGTCGGCAGGGTAGGCGGCTACACCTTC.